This TCR beta chain was retrieved from a study of blood T cell repertoires in COVID-19. Study context: Donors in the United States, Italy and Spain gave samples during acute or convalescent COVID-19. The cDNA or gDNA used as material had been derived from T cells, B-cell-depleted T cells, or PBMCs.

In the authors' workflow: Quantification of nucleated cells was approximated via reference gene primer amplification. The repertoire was sequenced with immunoSEQ multiplex PCR; TCRdb's copy has only in-frame clones and lacks some. The D gene and trimming were derived from the DNA, and the V and J assignments and clone size from that table. The table includes approximately 33,000 clones, roughly 88% detected once. Patients from Seattle were sampled longitudinally, starting during active infection. CDR1 MGHDK and CDR2 SYGVNS come from the germline V gene. The CDR3 runs to 15 residues. V shed 3 bases and J 9 bases; nucleotides not matched to a gene: 7.

The chain is built from TRBV25-1 and TRBJ1-6; TRBD1 matches 8 bases. The sequence came from a man aged 55 to 70 with COVID-19, enrolled during active disease. Sequencing was performed on peripheral blood. The DNA for the CDR3 is TGTGCCAGCAGTGACGCGGGACAGGATGGTTCACCCCTCCACTTT. Residues: CASSDAGQDGSPLHF.